This TCR beta chain was sequenced during a study of blood T cell repertoires in COVID-19. Germline V lookup: CDR1 MNHNY, CDR2 SVGAGI (reference sequence). The length of the CDR3 is 13 residues. Trimming stripped 6 bases from V and 3 bases from J, with 12 bases between. The table came from immunoSEQ multiplex PCR; TCRdb's copy has only in-frame clones and leaves some out. The sample has about 190,000 clones; around 84% are singletons. Material for sequencing was PBMCs or T cells enriched from blood (not recorded which). V gene TRBV6-6 combines with J gene TRBJ2-7; the D gene is possibly TRBD1 (6 bases). The TCR comes from a woman in her thirties who had recovered from COVID-19. The CDR3 bases are TGTGCCAGCAGACCAGGGGACCTCTACGAGCAGTACGTC. It is translated as CASRPGDLYEQYV.